The 8 T cell receptor beta chains below were found in one sample sequenced in a study of shared clonotypes between healthy human individuals. Clones were sequenced by immunoSEQ multiplex PCR, and TCRdb holds only the in-frame ones, with some missing. The sample carries about 1,500,000 clones, approximately 97% recorded once. The sequencing input was naive CD4+ T cells sorted from blood. Subset given: CD45RA+ positively selected. These receptors originate from a man younger than 40 in good health.

V gene TRBV2 combines with J gene TRBJ1-1; 8 bases map to TRBD1. CDR1 and CDR2 (germline): SNHLY, FYNNEI. Trimming cost V 5 bases and J 5 bases; bases outside gene matches: 13. CDR3 length: 16 residues. The DNA for the CDR3 is TGTGCCAGCAGTTCGACAGGGGTGGGCTCGTGGACTGAAGCTTTCTTT. Translation gives CASSSTGVGSWTEAFF.

This sequence joins TRBV5-1 and TRBJ2-3, with TRBD1 matching over 9 bases. The CDR3 is 14 residues long. The J segment lost 2 bases and the V segment lost 10 bases, leaving 8 bases of the junction unmatched. Germline V gene lookup returns CDR1 SGHRS and CDR2 YFSETQ. The chain's CDR3 is CACTGTGLTDTQYF. CDR3 DNA sequence: TGCGCCTGTACCGGGACAGGGCTCACAGATACGCAGTATTTT.

V is TRBV5-1 and J is TRBJ2-7, with 9 bases that match TRBD2. This CDR3 region has 17 residues. Germline loops: CDR1 SGHRS, CDR2 YFSETQ. The V gene end was trimmed by 2 bases and the J gene end by 1 base; junction bases not matched to a gene: 10. The CDR3 DNA reads as TGCGCCAGCAGCTTCTCGGGTAGCGGGAGTTCGTCCTACGAGCAGTACTTC. Its translation is CASSFSGSGSSSYEQYF.

The chain is built from TRBV18 and TRBJ2-5; 10 positions agree with TRBD2. From germline, CDR1 is KGHSH and CDR2 LQKENI. With V trimmed by 1 base and J by 5 bases, 4 bases remained unmatched. This CDR3 spans 15 amino acids. The CDR3 loop is CASSPRAGGKETQYF. The CDR3, as DNA: TGTGCCAGCTCACCACGAGCGGGAGGGAAGGAGACCCAGTACTTC.

The rearrangement joins TRBV30 to TRBJ2-3; a possible D gene is TRBD2 (5 bases). Germline assignment: CDR1 GTSNPN and CDR2 SVGIG (reference sequence). V dropped 7 bases and J dropped 1 base, with 15 bases sitting between them. The CDR3 has 14 residues. Here the CDR3 reads CAYSGGSGTDTQYF. The CDR3 DNA follows: TGTGCCTACTCAGGAGGTAGCGGCACAGATACGCAGTATTTT. Using reference TRBV30 and TRBJ2-3 for the parts outside the CDR3, the full variable domain is SQTIHQWPATLVQPVGSPLSLECTVEGTSNPNLYWYRQAAGRGLQLLFYSVGIGQISSEVPQNLSASRPQDRQFILSSKKLLLSDSGFYLCAYSGGSGTDTQYFGPGTRLTVL.

In its sample, this clone was seen once. The chain couples TRBV18 to TRBJ2-6; TRBD2 might be the D (5 bases). Germline loops: CDR1 KGHSH, CDR2 LQKENI. V dropped 0 bases and J dropped 3 bases, with 9 bases sitting between them. This CDR3 spans 16 amino acids. The CDR3 nucleotides read TGTGCCAGCTCACCACCGAGGGTCGGTGGGGCCAACGTCCTGACTTTC. Translation: CASSPPRVGGANVLTF.

The V and J genes are TRBV10-2 and TRBJ2-1, with 7 positions matching TRBD2. The CDR3 covers 15 residues. The germline CDR1 and CDR2 sequences are WSHSY and SAAADI. The V gene end was trimmed by 0 bases and the J gene end by 7 bases; junction bases not matched to a gene: 6. CDR3 sequence: CASSESIAGGNEQFF. The CDR3 bases are TGCGCCAGCAGTGAGTCGATAGCCGGGGGGAATGAGCAGTTCTTC.

The rearrangement uses TRBV7-6 and TRBJ2-7, with D perhaps matching TRBD2 (6 bases). Germline V gene data show CDR1 as SGHVS and CDR2 as FNYEAQ. The CDR3 contains 16 residues. The V end lost 2 bases, the J end lost 2 bases, and 16 bases lay between the germline ends. This CDR3 reads CASSLNDRDWPYEQYF. The CDR3, as DNA: TGTGCCAGCAGCTTAAACGACCGGGACTGGCCCTACGAGCAGTACTTC.